This TCR beta chain came from a study of molecular identifiers for immune sequencing clone quantification. The sorting of naive CD8 T cells used the CD8+CD4-CCR7+CD45RA+ phenotype. TCRdb ran MiXCR on the PCR reads and lists one entry per CDR3 protein. The data show under 600,000 distinct CDR3 sequences, around 23% seen once. This clonotype was counted a few times. This CDR3 has 15 residues. The V gene lost 3 bases and the J gene lost 0 bases, with 12 bases spanning the gap. Germline loops: CDR1 MDHEN, CDR2 SYDVKM. Sequencing was done on a sample of naive CD8+ T cells from blood, with Jurkat cell RNA spiked in. Subset noted: FACS-sorted CD8+CD4-CCR7+CD45RA+ naive T cells. The rearrangement links TRBV28 to TRBJ2-7, with D perhaps TRBD1 (6 bases). The clonotype comes from a human donor in good health. Some libraries in this study had Jurkat cell RNA spiked in. CDR3 nucleotides: TGTGCCAGCAGTTTGTTACAGGGAAGCTCCTACGAGCAGTACTTC. Amino acid sequence: CASSLLQGSSYEQYF.